This T cell receptor beta chain was profiled in a study of metastatic and nonmetastatic thyroid tumors (TCRdb year 2020). About the study as a whole: For patients with malignant and with benign thyroid disease, the researchers compared repertoires between peripheral blood samples and tumor or nodule tissue samples.

Ten or more counts support this clone. Its cognate antigen has yet to be identified. Qualities for individual bases were not recorded, and no much larger clone is one base off. Findings and caveats that apply to the study as a whole: In both blood and tumor samples, malignant tumors were reported to have significantly higher TCR beta diversity than benign nodules.

Library prep was done by PCR. Instrument used: Illumina HiSeq 4000. High-throughput sequencing was used to profile the TCR beta-chain CDR3 region of every patient. The published analysis was carried out like this. The researchers built a classifier to tell apart papillary thyroid cancer patients with distant metastasis, based on CDR3 differences among clinicopathological groups. The Shannon index was used to assess repertoire diversity, and the Morisita-Horn index was used to assess tumor-blood repertoire similarity. TCRdb itself trimmed the public reads at Q25 with fastp, ran MiXCR and retained productive beta chains. TCRdb's processing, not the authors' own work, is the source of the V and J calls. The sample data list roughly 14,000 clones, and roughly 29% of these were observed just once. The ten largest clones take up 10% to 13% of the sample. The CDR3 goes from the cysteine to the phenylalanine over 13 residues. The DNA shown is the 39-base CDR3, in frame from base 1. The germline V and J ends show losses of 5 bases and 4 bases respectively, and no gene match explains 4 bases of the junction. Via the germline V gene, CDR1 is SGHAT and CDR2 FQNNGV.

No treatment had been received by any patient before thyroid surgery. Using T-cell receptor beta sequencing, the study looked back at clinical samples from patients collected from about 2011 to 2019. Recombination joined TRBV11-2 with TRBJ1-1; 7 nucleotides in the junction match TRBD1. This clonotype was sampled from a female donor with papillary thyroid cancer or a benign thyroid nodule (not recorded which). Some clones in this sample may be carry-over from other donors' samples. The sequencing input was blood. This receptor carries the CDR3 CASSLSGGTEAFF. The DNA sequence is TGTGCCAGCAGCCTATCAGGGGGCACTGAAGCTTTCTTT.